This TCR beta chain was recovered during a study of cytomegalovirus exposure and HLA in healthy donors. As concerns this clone: The germline gene is not matched at one end of the junction; a read error may be the cause.

The length of the CDR3 is 12 residues. Germline V gene lookup returns CDR1 SEHNR and CDR2 FQNEAQ (reference sequence). It was with 60 Vbeta and 13 Jbeta primers that the PCR ran. Data came from immunoSEQ multiplex PCR; TCRdb stores just in-frame clones and leaves some out. This sample carries some 120,000 clones, around 83% of them seen once, and the ten largest clones take approximately 1%. Sequencing input: PBMCs. This TCR was sampled from a human donor in good health. The chain links TRBV7-9 to TRBJ2-5; D is uncertain. TRBJ2-7 explains the end of the DNA better; the J call may be wrong. CDR3 sequence (DNA): TGTTCCAGCAGCTTAGTCCCCCACGAGCAGTACTTC. It translates to CSSSLVPHEQYF.